The T cell receptor (beta chain) described here comes from a study of shared clonotypes between healthy human individuals. Whole-study findings and limits: Clonotypes shared by all four sorted-subset donors had higher generation probabilities than non-shared clonotypes.

Regarding this clone: Its antigen is still unknown.

Partitioning of CD4+ cells yielded a CD45RA+ naive subset and a CD45RA-negative memory subset. Some clones are missing from TCRdb's copy, which holds only in-frame ones; the method was immunoSEQ multiplex PCR. The table lists 900,000 to 1,200,000 clones, about 84% of them singletons. Between the trimmed V and J ends, which lost 0 bases and 4 bases, there was a span of 13 bases. The CDR3 covers 15 residues. Germline lookup yields CDR1 KGHSH and CDR2 LQKENI. The sample consisted of memory CD4+ T cells from PBMCs. Subset of the sample: CD45RA-negative fraction. This clonotype was sampled from a man aged 18 to 30 in good health. Some clones in this sample may be carry-over from other donors' samples. The rearrangement joins TRBV18 to TRBJ2-7; perhaps TRBD1 as D (6 bases). CDR3 amino acids: CASSPPGRGGYEQYF. The CDR3 nucleotides read TGTGCCAGCTCACCACCGGGCAGGGGTGGTTACGAGCAGTACTTC.